The source of this T cell receptor (beta chain) is a study of T cell changes during pregnancy in multiple sclerosis. This clone appeared once. Produced via immunoSEQ multiplex PCR; TCRdb's table is partial and in-frame only. The sample lists about 35,000 clones, over 80% occurring once. Trimming took off 5 bases at V and 3 bases at J, with 9 bases between the two ends. The germline V gene encodes CDR1 SGHNT and CDR2 YENEEA. The length of the CDR3 is 13 residues. This TCR was sampled from a female donor in good health, enrolled as a control in a pregnancy study. The rearrangement links TRBV11-3 to TRBJ2-3, with D possibly TRBD2 on 5 matching bases. This material consisted of CD4+ T cells from peripheral blood mononuclear cells, taken in the third trimester of pregnancy. Here the CDR3 DNA reads TGTGCCAGCAGCCATCGGGGAACAGATACGCAGTATTTT. The encoded protein is CASSHRGTDTQYF.